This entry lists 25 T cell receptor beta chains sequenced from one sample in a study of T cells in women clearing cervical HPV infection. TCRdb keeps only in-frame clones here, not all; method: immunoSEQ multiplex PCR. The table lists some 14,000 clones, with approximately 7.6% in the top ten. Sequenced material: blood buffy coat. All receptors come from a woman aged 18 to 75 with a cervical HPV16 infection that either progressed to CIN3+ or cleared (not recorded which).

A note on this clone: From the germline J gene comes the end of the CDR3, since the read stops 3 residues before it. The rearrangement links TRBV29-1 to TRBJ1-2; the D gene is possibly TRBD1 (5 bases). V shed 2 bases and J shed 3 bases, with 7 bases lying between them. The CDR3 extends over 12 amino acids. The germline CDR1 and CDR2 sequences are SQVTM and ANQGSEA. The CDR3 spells CSVERGDYGYTF. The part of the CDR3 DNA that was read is TGCAGCGTTGAAAGGGGAGACTATGGC.

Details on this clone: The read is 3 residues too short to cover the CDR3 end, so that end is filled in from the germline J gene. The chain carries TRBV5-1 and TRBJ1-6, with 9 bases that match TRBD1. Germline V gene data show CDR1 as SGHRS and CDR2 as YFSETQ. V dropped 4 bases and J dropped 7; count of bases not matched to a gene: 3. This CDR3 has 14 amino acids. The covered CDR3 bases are TGCGCCAGCAGCCCCGGGACAGGGAATTCACCC. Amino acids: CASSPGTGNSP. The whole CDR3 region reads CASSPGTGNSPLHF. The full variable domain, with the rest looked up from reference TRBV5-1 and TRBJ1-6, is KAGVTQTPRYLIKTRGQQVTLSCSPISGHRSVSWYQQTPGQGLQFLFEYFSETQRNKGNFPGRFSGRQFSNSRSEMNVSTLELGDSALYLCASSPGTGNSPLHFGNGTRLTVT.

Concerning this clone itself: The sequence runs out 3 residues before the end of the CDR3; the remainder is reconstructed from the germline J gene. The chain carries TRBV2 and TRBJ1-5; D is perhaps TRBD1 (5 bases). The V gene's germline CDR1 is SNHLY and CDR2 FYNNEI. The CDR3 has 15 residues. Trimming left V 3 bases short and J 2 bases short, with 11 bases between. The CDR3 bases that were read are TGTGCCAGCAGTGAGGGGGGGGTTGGCAATCAGCCC. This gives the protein CASSEGGVGNQP. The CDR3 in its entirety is CASSEGGVGNQPQHF. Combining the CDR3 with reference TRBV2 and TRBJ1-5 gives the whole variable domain EPEVTQTPSHQVTQMGQEVILRCVPISNHLYFYWYRQILGQKVEFLVSFYNNEISEKSEIFDDQFSVERPDGSNFTLKIRSTKLEDSAMYFCASSEGGVGNQPQHFGDGTRLSIL.

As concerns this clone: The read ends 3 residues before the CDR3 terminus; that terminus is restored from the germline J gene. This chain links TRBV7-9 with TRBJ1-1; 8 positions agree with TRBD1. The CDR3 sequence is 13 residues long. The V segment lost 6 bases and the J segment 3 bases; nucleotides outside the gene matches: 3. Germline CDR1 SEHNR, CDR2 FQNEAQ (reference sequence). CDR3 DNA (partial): TGTGCCAGCAGACCGACAGGGGACACTGAA. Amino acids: CASRPTGDTE. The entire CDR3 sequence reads CASRPTGDTEAFF.

CDR3 region: CASSFWQGANEQFF. The DNA read from the CDR3 is TGTGCCAGCAGCTTCTGGCAGGGGGCGAATGAG. This chain links TRBV5-6 with TRBJ2-1; 8 bases are shared with TRBD1. The missing CDR3 end, 3 residues past where the read stops, is filled in from the germline J gene. CDR1 is SGHDT and CDR2 is YYEEEE in the germline V gene. V was pared by 2 bases and J by 7 bases, with 5 bases of the junction left unmatched. The CDR3 sequence is 14 residues long.

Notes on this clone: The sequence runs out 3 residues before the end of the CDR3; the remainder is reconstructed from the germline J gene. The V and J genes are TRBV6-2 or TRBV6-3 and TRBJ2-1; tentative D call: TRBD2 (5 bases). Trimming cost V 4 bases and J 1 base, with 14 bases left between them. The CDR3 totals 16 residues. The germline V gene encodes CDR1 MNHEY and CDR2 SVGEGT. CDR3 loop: CASSSRTQKSYNEQFF. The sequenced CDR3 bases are TGTGCCAGCAGTTCACGGACTCAAAAATCCTACAATGAG.

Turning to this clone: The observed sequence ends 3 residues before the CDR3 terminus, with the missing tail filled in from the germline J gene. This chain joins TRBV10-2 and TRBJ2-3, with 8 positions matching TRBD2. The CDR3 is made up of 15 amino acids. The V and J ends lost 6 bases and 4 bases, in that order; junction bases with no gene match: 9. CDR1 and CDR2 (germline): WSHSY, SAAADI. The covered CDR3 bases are TGCGCCAGCAGCTTGACGGGGGGGCAATCAGATACG. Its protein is CASSLTGGQSDT. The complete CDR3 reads CASSLTGGQSDTQYF.

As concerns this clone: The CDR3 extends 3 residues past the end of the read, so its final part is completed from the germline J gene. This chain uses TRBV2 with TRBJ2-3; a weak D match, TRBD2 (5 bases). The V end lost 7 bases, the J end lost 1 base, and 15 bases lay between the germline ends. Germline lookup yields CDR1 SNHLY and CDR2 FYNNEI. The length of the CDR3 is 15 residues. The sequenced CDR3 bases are TGTGCCAGCACCATCCGAGCGGTTGGCACAGATACG. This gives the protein CASTIRAVGTDT. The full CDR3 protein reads CASTIRAVGTDTQYF.

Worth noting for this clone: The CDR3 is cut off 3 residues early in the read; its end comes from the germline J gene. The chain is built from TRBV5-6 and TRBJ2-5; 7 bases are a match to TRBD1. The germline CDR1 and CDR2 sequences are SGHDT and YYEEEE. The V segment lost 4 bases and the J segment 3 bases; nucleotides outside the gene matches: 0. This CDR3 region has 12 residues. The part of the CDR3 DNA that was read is TGTGCCAGCAGCACAGGGGAAGAGACC. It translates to CASSTGEET. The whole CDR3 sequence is CASSTGEETQYF. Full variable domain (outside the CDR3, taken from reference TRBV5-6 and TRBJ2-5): DAGVTQSPTHLIKTRGQQVTLRCSPKSGHDTVSWYQQALGQGPQFIFQYYEEEERQRGNFPDRFSGHQFPNYSSELNVNALLLGDSALYLCASSTGEETQYFGPGTRLLVL.

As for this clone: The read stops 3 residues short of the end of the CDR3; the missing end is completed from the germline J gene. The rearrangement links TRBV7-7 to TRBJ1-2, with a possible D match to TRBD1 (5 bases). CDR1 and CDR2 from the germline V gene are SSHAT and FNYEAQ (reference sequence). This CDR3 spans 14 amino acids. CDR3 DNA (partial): TGTGCCAGCAGCAAAGGACTAGGGGCAGATACC. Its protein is CASSKGLGADT. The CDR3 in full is CASSKGLGADTYTF.

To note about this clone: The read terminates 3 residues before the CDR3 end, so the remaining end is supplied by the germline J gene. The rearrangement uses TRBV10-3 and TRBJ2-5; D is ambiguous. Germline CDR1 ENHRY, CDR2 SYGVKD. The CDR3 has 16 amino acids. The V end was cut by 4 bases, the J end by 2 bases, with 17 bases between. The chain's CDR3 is CAISGKSRNSQETQYF. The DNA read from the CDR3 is TGTGCCATCAGTGGTAAAAGCAGGAATTCTCAAGAGACC.

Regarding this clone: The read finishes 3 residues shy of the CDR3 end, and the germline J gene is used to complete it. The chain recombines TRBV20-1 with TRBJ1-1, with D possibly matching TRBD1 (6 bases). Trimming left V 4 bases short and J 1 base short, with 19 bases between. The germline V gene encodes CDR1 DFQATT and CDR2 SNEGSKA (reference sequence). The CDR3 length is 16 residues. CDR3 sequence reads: CSANAARGGRNTEAFF. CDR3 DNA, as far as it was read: TGCAGTGCTAACGCCGCCAGGGGCGGGCGGAACACTGAA.

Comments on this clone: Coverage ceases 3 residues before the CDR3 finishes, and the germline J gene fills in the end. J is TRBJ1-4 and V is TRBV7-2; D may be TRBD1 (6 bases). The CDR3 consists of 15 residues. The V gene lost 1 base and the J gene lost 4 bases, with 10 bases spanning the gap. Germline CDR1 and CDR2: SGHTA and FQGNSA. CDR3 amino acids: CASSLVAGVNEKLFF. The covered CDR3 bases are TGTGCCAGCAGCTTAGTCGCAGGGGTTAATGAAAAA.

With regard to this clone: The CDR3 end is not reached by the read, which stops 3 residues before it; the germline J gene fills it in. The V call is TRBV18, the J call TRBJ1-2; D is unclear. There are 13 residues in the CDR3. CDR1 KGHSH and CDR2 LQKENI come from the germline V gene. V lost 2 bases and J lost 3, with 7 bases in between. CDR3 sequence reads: CASSPTQDYGYTF. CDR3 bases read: TGTGCCAGCTCACCAACGCAGGACTATGGC.

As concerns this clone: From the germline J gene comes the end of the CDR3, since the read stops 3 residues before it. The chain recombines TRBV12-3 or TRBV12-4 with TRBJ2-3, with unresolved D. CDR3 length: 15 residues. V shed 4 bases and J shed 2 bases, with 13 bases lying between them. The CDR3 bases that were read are TGTGCCAGCAGTTCCCCTGTTTCTTCCACAGATACG. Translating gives CASSSPVSSTDT. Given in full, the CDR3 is CASSSPVSSTDTQYF.

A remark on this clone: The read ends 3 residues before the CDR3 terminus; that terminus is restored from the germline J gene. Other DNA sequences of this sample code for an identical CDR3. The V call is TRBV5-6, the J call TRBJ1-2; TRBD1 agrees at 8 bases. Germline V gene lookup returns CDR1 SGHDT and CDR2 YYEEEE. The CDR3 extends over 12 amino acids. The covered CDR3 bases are TGTGCCAGCAGCTTCCAGGGGGCTGGT. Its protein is CASSFQGAG. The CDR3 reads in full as CASSFQGAGYTF.

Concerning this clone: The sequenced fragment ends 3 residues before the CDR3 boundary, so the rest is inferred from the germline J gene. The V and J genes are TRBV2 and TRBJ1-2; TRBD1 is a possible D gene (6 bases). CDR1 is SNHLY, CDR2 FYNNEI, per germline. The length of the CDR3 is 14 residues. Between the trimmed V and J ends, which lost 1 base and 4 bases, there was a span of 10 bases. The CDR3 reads CASSEGRGPYGYTF. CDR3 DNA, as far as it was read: TGTGCCAGCAGTGAAGGCAGGGGACCCTATGGC.

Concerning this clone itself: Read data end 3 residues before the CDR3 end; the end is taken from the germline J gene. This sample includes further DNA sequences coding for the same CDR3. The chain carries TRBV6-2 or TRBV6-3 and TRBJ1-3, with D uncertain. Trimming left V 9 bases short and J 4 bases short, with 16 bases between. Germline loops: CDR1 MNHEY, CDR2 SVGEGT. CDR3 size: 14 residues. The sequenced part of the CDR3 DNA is TGTGCCAGTGAGGACTTCAACCTCGGAAACACC. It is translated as CASEDFNLGNT. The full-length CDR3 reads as CASEDFNLGNTIYF.

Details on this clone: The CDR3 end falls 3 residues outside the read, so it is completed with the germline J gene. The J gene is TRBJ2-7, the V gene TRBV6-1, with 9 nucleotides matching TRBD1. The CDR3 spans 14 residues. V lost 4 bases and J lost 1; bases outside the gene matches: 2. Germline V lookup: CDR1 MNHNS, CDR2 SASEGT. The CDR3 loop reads CASSVTGGSYEQYF. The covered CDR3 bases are TGTGCCAGCAGTGTGACAGGGGGGTCCTACGAG.

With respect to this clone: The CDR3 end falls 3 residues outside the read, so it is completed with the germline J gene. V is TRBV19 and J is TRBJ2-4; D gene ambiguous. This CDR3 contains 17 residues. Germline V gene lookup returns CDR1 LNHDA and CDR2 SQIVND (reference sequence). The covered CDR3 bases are TGTGCCAGTAGTATAGATGTTGGCTGGCCCTCTAACTATGGT. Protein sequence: CASSIDVGWPSNYG. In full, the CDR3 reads CASSIDVGWPSNYGQYF.

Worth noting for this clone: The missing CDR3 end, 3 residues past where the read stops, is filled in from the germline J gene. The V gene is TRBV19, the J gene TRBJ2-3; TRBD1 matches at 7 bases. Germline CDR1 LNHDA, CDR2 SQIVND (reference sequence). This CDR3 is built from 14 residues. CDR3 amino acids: CASSSGQTIETQYF. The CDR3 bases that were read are TGTGCCAGTAGTTCGGGACAGACTATCGAGACG.

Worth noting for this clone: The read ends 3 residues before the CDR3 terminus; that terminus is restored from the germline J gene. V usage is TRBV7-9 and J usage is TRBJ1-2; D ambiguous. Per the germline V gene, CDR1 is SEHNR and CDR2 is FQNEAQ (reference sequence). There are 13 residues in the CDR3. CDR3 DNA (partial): TGTGCCAGTTCTGCGGGAGGGCCGCATGAC. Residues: CASSAGGPHD. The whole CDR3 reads CASSAGGPHDYTF.

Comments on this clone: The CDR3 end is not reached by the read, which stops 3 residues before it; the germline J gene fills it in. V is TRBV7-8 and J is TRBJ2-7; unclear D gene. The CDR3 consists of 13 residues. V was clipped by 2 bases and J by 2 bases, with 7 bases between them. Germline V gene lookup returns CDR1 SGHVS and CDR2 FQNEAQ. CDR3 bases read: TGTGCCAGCAGCTTATTGGGCCCCTACGAG. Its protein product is CASSLLGPYE. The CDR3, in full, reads CASSLLGPYEQYF. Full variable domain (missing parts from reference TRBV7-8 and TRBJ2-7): GAGVSQSPRYKVAKRGQDVALRCDPISGHVSLFWYQQALGQGPEFLTYFQNEAQLDKSGLPSDRFFAERPEGSVSTLKIQRTQQEDSAVYLCASSLLGPYEQYFGPGTRLTVT.

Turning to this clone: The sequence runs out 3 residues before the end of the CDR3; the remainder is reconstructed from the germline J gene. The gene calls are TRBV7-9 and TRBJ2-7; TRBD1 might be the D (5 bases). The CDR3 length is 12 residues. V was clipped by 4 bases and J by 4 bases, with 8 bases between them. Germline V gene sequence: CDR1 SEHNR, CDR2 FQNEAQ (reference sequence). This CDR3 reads CASSSTVYEQYF. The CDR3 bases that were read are TGTGCCAGCAGCTCGACAGTATACGAG.

The CDR3 sequence: CASSIRTSGRVTDTQYF. The CDR3 DNA, read in part, is TGTGCCAGCAGCATAAGGACTAGCGGGAGGGTAACAGATACG. The chain joins TRBV13 to TRBJ2-3; 15 bases line up with TRBD2. The observed sequence ends 3 residues before the CDR3 terminus, with the missing tail filled in from the germline J gene. The CDR3 is made up of 17 amino acids. Germline V lookup: CDR1 PRHDT, CDR2 FYEKMQ (reference sequence). V lost 5 bases and J lost 3; bases outside the gene matches: 6.